This is a list of T cell receptor beta chains from one sample in a study of monozygotic twins with inflammatory bowel disease. After re-calling the 5' RACE reads, TCRdb lists one entry per CDR3 protein, DNA absent. This sample's table has 300,000 to 400,000 distinct CDR3 sequences. Sequencing was carried out using blood. These receptors all stem from a human donor with ulcerative colitis or Crohn's disease, or a healthy co-twin of an affected twin (not recorded which). The CDR3 runs from the conserved cysteine through the conserved F or W.

>TRBV12-3/TRBV12-4|TRBJ2-7
CASSFGTMGEQYF
>TRBV6-5|TRBJ1-6
CASSYSAGHLDSPLHF
>TRBV7-6|TRBJ2-7
CASSLPGQQYEQYF
>TRBV12-3/TRBV12-4|TRBJ2-5
CASSRDRSPQYF
>TRBV20-1|TRBJ1-2
CSARGGRGGYGYTF
>TRBV3-1|TRBJ2-5
CASSDRGSGETQYF
>TRBV7-9|TRBJ2-5
CASSLGASGEIETQYF
>TRBV7-6|TRBJ2-4
CASSPLAKNIQYF
>TRBV27|TRBJ2-7
CASSPSGSIQNYEQYF
>TRBV5-1|TRBJ2-2
CASRGYTGELFF
>TRBV27|TRBJ2-3
CASSFSAPGDTQYF
>TRBV5-5|TRBJ1-5
CASSLGTGALDQPQHF
>TRBV12-3/TRBV12-4|TRBJ1-4
CASQKGRNEKLFF
>TRBV7-9|TRBJ2-3
CASSLGLDTQYF
>TRBV18|TRBJ2-7
CASSPIGGRDEQYF
>TRBV7-2|TRBJ2-7
CASSLGNRLYEQYF
>TRBV15|TRBJ1-2
CATSTGTGGTDYGYTF
>TRBV18|TRBJ2-2
CASSPPLVVQFTGELFF
>TRBV30|TRBJ1-6
CAWRAPTGGYSPLHF
>TRBV19|TRBJ2-7
CASSTGDRGVDEQYF
>TRBV7-8|TRBJ1-2
CASSLNLDGYTF
>TRBV7-2|TRBJ1-6
CASSRAWRGSSYNSPLHF
>TRBV9|TRBJ2-1
CASSLEGLSGNEQFF
>TRBV12-5|TRBJ2-2
CASGPTKLWAGELFF
>TRBV6-5|TRBJ1-6
CASSYQGLFNSPLHF
>TRBV20-1|TRBJ2-3
CSAPTGGTDTQYF
>TRBV5-6|TRBJ2-1
CASSEDRSWSEQFF
>TRBV12-2|TRBJ2-7
CASRLGSGRLSYEQYF